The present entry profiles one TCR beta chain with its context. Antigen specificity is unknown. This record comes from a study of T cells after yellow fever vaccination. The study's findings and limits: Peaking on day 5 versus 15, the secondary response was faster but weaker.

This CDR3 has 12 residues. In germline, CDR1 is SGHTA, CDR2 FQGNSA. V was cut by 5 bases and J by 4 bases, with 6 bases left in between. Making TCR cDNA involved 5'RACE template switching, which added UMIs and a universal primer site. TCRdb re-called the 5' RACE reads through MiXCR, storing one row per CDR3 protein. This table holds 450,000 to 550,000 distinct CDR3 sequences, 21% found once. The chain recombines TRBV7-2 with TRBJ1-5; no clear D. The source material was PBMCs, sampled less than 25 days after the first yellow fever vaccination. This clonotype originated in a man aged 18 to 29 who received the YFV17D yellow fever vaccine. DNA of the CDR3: TGTGCCAGCAGCCGTCCAAATCAGCCCCAGCATTTT. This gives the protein CASSRPNQPQHF.